Sequencing of this T cell receptor (beta chain) was carried out in a study of cytomegalovirus exposure and HLA in healthy donors. V shed 4 bases and J 8 bases; nucleotides not matched to a gene: 9. This CDR3 is built from 14 residues. Germline CDR1 and CDR2: SGHTS and YDEGEE. The PCR was carried out with 60 Vbeta primers and 13 Jbeta primers. Measured with immunoSEQ multiplex PCR; TCRdb has only the in-frame clones, and not every one. Among some 140,000 clones, about 83% were seen once, and the ten largest hold 4%. This clonotype was obtained from a woman aged 40 to 50 in good health and CMV-seronegative. The chain is built from TRBV5-8 and TRBJ1-2, with 9 nucleotides matching TRBD1. Sequencing input: PBMCs. The CDR3 DNA follows: TGTGCCAGCAGCCCTCCGGGACAGGGCTTGGGCTACACCTTC. Translation: CASSPPGQGLGYTF.